A single sample is the source of the 23 T cell receptor beta chains below, sequenced in a study of human T cells and chemical hapten exposure listed by TCRdb under 2021. Explained via the paper, the time point label denotes: pre-sensitization, week 0. The treatment or condition label here, explained by the study, means: therapeutic diphenylcyclopropenone sensitization with weekly scalp DPC. The library came from RACE. TCRdb names NextSeq 500 as the instrument used. TCRdb reprocessing: public reads trimmed at Q25 with fastp, clones called with MiXCR, in-frame beta chains kept. Rows are unified per CDR3 protein, each entry keeping the most common DNA and genes. This sample is represented by about 93,000 distinct CDR3 sequences; about 8.5% of them were singletons. In total, the top ten clones hold 2.5% to 3% of the sample. Source: whole blood, taken in connection with sensitization to the hapten diphenylcyclopropenone (DPC). The source is a middle-aged man with alopecia areata. Some clones in this sample may be carry-over from other donors' samples.

In this sample, this clonotype turned up a few times. The gene calls are TRBV7-2 and TRBJ2-1; 14 bases are shared with TRBD2. Trimming took 6 bases from V and 8 from J; bases not matched to a gene: 3. The CDR3 is made up of 14 amino acids. CDR1 is SGHTA and CDR2 is FQGNSA in the germline V gene. CDR3 sequence (DNA): TGTGCCAGCAGGACTAGCGGGAGGGACCATGAGCAGTTCTTC. This codes for CASRTSGRDHEQFF.

This clonotype showed up many times. The rearrangement uses TRBV20-1 and TRBJ1-4; D remains ambiguous. V was clipped by 5 bases and J by 0 bases, with 10 bases between them. Germline V gene lookup returns CDR1 DFQATT and CDR2 SNEGSKA (reference sequence). There are 14 residues in the CDR3. CDR3 in amino acids: CSAGRAATNEKLFF. The CDR3 DNA sequence: TGCAGTGCTGGGAGGGCGGCAACTAATGAAAAACTGTTTTTT.

CDR3 nucleotides: TGTGCCAGCAGCCTCTCTGTCGAGCAGTACTTC. Its protein is CASSLSVEQYF. This chain uses TRBV3-1 with TRBJ2-7; no clear D. The V end was cut by 4 bases, the J end by 6 bases, with 7 bases between. This CDR3 has 11 amino acids. In germline, CDR1 is LGHDT, CDR2 YNNKEL (reference sequence).

V is TRBV20-1 and J is TRBJ2-7; unclear D gene. The germline CDR1 and CDR2 sequences are DFQATT and SNEGSKA (reference sequence). The V end was cut by 3 bases, the J end by 5 bases, with 8 bases between. The CDR3 is 11 residues long. As DNA, the CDR3 is TGCAGTGCTAGGAAGGGTAACGAGCAGTACTTC. Residues: CSARKGNEQYF.

This clonotype was picked up many times. This chain uses TRBV25-1 with TRBJ1-2; D unclear. This CDR3 has 13 residues. CDR1 is MGHDK, CDR2 SYGVNS, per germline. The V end was cut by 4 bases, the J end by 13 bases, with 19 bases between. The DNA for the CDR3 is TGTGCCAGCAGTGGGTCCCCCGGGTTGTCGTGCACCTTC. This encodes CASSGSPGLSCTF.

There are many counts of this clonotype. V usage is TRBV5-1 and J usage is TRBJ1-6; TRBD1 agrees at 7 bases. Trimming at V came to 4 bases and at J to 7 bases, leaving 8 bases not matched to a gene. Germline V gene sequence: CDR1 SGHRS, CDR2 YFSETQ. This CDR3 contains 15 residues. CDR3 amino acids: CASSVGTANNSPLHF. The CDR3 nucleotides are TGCGCCAGCAGCGTGGGGACAGCCAACAATTCACCCCTCCACTTT.

This clonotype was recorded at least ten times. V usage is TRBV2 and J usage is TRBJ2-3; perhaps TRBD1 as D (5 bases). The germline CDR1 and CDR2 sequences are SNHLY and FYNNEI. This CDR3 contains 14 residues. V lost 5 bases, J lost 1 base, and 10 bases lay in between. CDR3 nucleotide sequence: TGTGCCAGCAGTTTAGAAGGGGGCACAGATACGCAGTATTTT. This codes for CASSLEGGTDTQYF.

Only a few counts were recorded for this clonotype. This chain links TRBV9 with TRBJ2-3; 8 bases agree with TRBD2. J lost 6 bases, V lost 3 bases, and 9 bases had no gene match. The germline V gene has CDR1 SGDLS and CDR2 YYNGEE. CDR3 length: 15 residues. The CDR3 here is CASSGTSGGTDTQYF. The CDR3 DNA reads as TGTGCCAGCAGCGGTACTAGCGGAGGGACGGATACGCAGTATTTT.

This clonotype was detected ten times or more. J is TRBJ2-7 and V is TRBV29-1; D remains unclear. This CDR3 spans 13 amino acids. Looked up from germline, CDR1 is SQVTM and CDR2 is ANQGSEA. The ends were cut back, 2 bases at V and 2 bases at J, with 10 bases in the middle. The CDR3 DNA follows: TGCAGCGTTGAACTGAGCCTAACCTACGAGCAGTACTTC. This sequence encodes CSVELSLTYEQYF.

This clonotype has only a few counts. This chain uses TRBV4-2 with TRBJ2-3, with a tentative D call TRBD1 (5 bases). The V and J ends lost 0 bases and 0 bases respectively, with 10 bases between them. The length of the CDR3 is 16 residues. Germline loops: CDR1 LGHNA, CDR2 YNFKEQ. CDR3 sequence (DNA): TGTGCCAGCAGCCAAGAAGCTAGGGGAAGCACAGATACGCAGTATTTT. Translating gives CASSQEARGSTDTQYF.

The chain combines TRBV5-4 with TRBJ1-2; 11 bases are shared with TRBD1. Germline CDR1 SGHNT, CDR2 YYREEE (reference sequence). The junction had 3 bases not matched to a gene; V was cut back by 0 bases and J by 8 bases. The CDR3 extends over 14 amino acids. CDR3 region: CASSLAGTGGGYTF. In nucleotides, the CDR3 is TGTGCCAGCAGCTTGGCCGGGACAGGGGGAGGCTACACCTTC.

This clonotype has a count of ten or more. This chain uses TRBV27 with TRBJ2-3; D ambiguous. From germline, CDR1 is MNHEY and CDR2 SMNVEV (reference sequence). This CDR3 has 12 residues. V was shortened by 4 bases and J by 5 bases, with 7 bases between the two germline ends. The CDR3 region is CASSSRGDTQYF. As DNA, the CDR3 is TGTGCCAGCAGTTCGCGTGGAGATACGCAGTATTTT.

At least ten counts were recorded for this clonotype. This chain uses TRBV28 with TRBJ2-1; 11 bases map to TRBD2. CDR1 and CDR2 (germline): MDHEN, SYDVKM. The CDR3 is 16 amino acids. Trimming cost V 5 bases and J 2 bases; bases outside gene matches: 5. The chain's CDR3 is CASSAGLAGPYNEQFF. The CDR3 DNA sequence: TGTGCCAGCAGTGCCGGACTAGCGGGCCCCTACAATGAGCAGTTCTTC.

The CDR3 here is CASSLPRRVGQETQYF. The CDR3 DNA reads TGTGCCAGCAGCCTCCCCCGCCGAGTCGGCCAAGAGACCCAGTACTTC. The genes are TRBV14 and TRBJ2-5; D unresolved. Trimming left V 4 bases short and J 1 base short, with 16 bases between. Germline V gene lookup returns CDR1 SGHDN and CDR2 FVKESK. The CDR3 extends over 16 amino acids.

This clonotype came up a few times. CDR3 loop: CASSPPGQGLTEAFF. The CDR3 nucleotides are TGTGCCAGCAGTCCCCCGGGACAGGGGCTCACTGAAGCTTTCTTT. The chain is built from TRBV12-3 or TRBV12-4 and TRBJ1-1; 10 nucleotides agree with TRBD1. This CDR3 has 15 amino acids. V lost 5 bases, J lost 4 bases, and 7 bases stayed unmatched.

This clonotype was detected ten times or more. The gene calls are TRBV6-5 and TRBJ1-2; 8 nucleotides line up with TRBD1. The CDR3 covers 17 residues. Unmatched junction bases numbered 13, after V lost 1 base and J lost 6 bases. Germline CDR1 reads MNHEY; CDR2 reads SVGAGI. The CDR3 here is CASSYYNRQGRQDGYTF. CDR3 DNA: TGTGCCAGCAGTTACTATAACCGACAGGGGAGGCAGGATGGCTACACCTTC.

The V call is TRBV9, the J call TRBJ2-3; 11 nucleotides agree with TRBD2. The CDR3 is made up of 16 amino acids. CDR1 is SGDLS and CDR2 is YYNGEE in the germline V gene. V gave up 3 bases and J gave up 6 bases; unmatched junction bases: 9. In nucleotides, the CDR3 is TGTGCCAGCAGCGAGAGTCTAGCGGGAGGAACGGATACGCAGTATTTT. Its translation: CASSESLAGGTDTQYF.

This clonotype appeared a few times. This chain uses TRBV10-3 with TRBJ2-3; D is unclear. V lost 2 bases and J 3 bases, leaving 0 bases between the germline ends. The CDR3 extends over 11 amino acids. Germline V CDR1 and CDR2: ENHRY, SYGVKD. The CDR3 loop reads CAISETDTQYF. The CDR3 DNA is TGTGCCATCAGTGAGACAGATACGCAGTATTTT.

J is TRBJ1-2 and V is TRBV6-2 or TRBV6-3, with a tentative D call TRBD1 (6 bases). The CDR3 loop spans 14 amino acids. Trimming removed 8 bases at V and 5 bases at J, with 18 bases between. The V gene's germline CDR1 is MNHEY and CDR2 SVGEGT. The CDR3 nucleotides are TGTGCCAGCCACCGACAGGAAACATTTTATGGCTACACCTTC. It encodes CASHRQETFYGYTF.

There are a few counts of this clonotype. The chain recombines TRBV15 with TRBJ1-2, with D unclear. Germline-derived CDR1 and CDR2 are LNHNV and YYDKDF (reference sequence). V was clipped by 0 bases and J by 4 bases, with 6 bases between them. CDR3 length: 13 residues. Here the CDR3 DNA reads TGTGCCACCAGCAGAGAACGGAGCTATGGCTACACCTTC. Translating gives CATSRERSYGYTF.

This clonotype was seen at least ten times. V is TRBV6-2 or TRBV6-3 and J is TRBJ1-5; D is unresolved. Germline V CDR1 and CDR2: MNHEY, SVGEGT. With 0 bases removed from V and 6 bases from J, the gap between germline ends came to 12 bases. The CDR3 is 15 residues long. The CDR3 loop reads CASSYSTASSQPQHF. Written as DNA, the CDR3 is TGTGCCAGCAGTTACTCGACGGCGTCAAGTCAGCCCCAGCATTTT.

A few counts support this clonotype. The CDR3 DNA follows: TGTGCCAGCAGGCGGGGACTCTCTAGCACAGATACGCAGTATTTT. This gives the protein CASRRGLSSTDTQYF. The V call is TRBV2, the J call TRBJ2-3; D possibly corresponds to TRBD2 (6 bases). The CDR3 totals 15 residues. Germline loops: CDR1 SNHLY, CDR2 FYNNEI. V was trimmed by 6 bases and J by 0 bases, leaving 13 bases between them.

This clonotype was observed a few times. This sequence joins TRBV5-1 and TRBJ2-3; TRBD2 aligns across 8 bases. This CDR3 is built from 13 residues. Unmatched junction bases numbered 3, after V lost 4 bases and J lost 5 bases. In germline, CDR1 is SGHRS, CDR2 YFSETQ. CDR3 DNA: TGCGCCAGCAGCCCCGCGGGAGGAGATACGCAGTATTTT. Translated, it gives CASSPAGGDTQYF.